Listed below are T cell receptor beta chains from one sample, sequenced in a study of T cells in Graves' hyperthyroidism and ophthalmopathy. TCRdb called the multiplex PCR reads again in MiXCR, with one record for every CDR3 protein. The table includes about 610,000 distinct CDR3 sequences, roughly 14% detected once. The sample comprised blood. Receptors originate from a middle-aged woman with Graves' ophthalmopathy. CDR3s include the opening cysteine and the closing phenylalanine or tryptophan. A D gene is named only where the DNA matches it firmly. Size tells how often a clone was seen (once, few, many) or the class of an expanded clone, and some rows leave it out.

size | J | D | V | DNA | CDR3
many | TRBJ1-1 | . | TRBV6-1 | TGTGCCAGCAGTGAATGGGCGGGTAACACTGAAGCTTTCTTT | CASSEWAGNTEAFF
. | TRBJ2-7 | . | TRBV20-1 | TGCAGTGCGAGTACAGGATCCGAGCAGTACTTC | CSASTGSEQYF
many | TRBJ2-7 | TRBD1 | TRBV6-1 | TGTGCCAGCAGTCCTAACAGGGGGGACGAGCAGTACTTC | CASSPNRGDEQYF
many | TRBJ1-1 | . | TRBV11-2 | TGTGCTTTACCGCGGGGCGAAGGCGACACTGAAGCTTTCTTT | CALPRGEGDTEAFF
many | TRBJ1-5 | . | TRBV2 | TGTGCCAGCAGTTCCGACAGCAGCAATCAGCCCCAGCATTTT | CASSSDSSNQPQHF
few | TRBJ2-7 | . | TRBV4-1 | TGCGCCAGCAGCCCAGGCCCTCTGACGGACGAGCAGTACTTC | CASSPGPLTDEQYF
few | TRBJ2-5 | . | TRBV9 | TGTGCCAGCAGCCCGCAAACGGGACTCCAGGAGACCCAGTACTTC | CASSPQTGLQETQYF
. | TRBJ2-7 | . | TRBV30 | TGTGCCTGGAGTGTACGGGGACAACCTTCCTACGAGCAGTACTTC | CAWSVRGQPSYEQYF
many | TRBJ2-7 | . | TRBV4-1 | TGCGCCAGCAGCCAAGATAGGCGGGGTCACCAATACGAGCAGTACTTC | CASSQDRRGHQYEQYF
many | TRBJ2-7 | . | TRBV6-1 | TGTGCCAGCAGCAGTCCCGAGCAGTACTTC | CASSSPEQYF
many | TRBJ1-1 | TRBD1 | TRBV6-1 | TGTGCCAGCAGACAGGGGGATGTGAACACTGAAGCTTTCTTT | CASRQGDVNTEAFF
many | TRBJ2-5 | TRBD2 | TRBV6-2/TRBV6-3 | TGTGCCAGCACAACTAGCGGGAACCCGGGCCCGGGGACCCAGTACTTC | CASTTSGNPGPGTQYF
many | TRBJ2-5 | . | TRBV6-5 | TGTGCCAGCAGTTACTCGCCAGGGGGGTACCAAGAGACCCAGTACTTC | CASSYSPGGYQETQYF
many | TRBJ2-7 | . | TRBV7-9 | TGTGCCAGCAGCTTACCAGGACAGAGGGGCGAGCAGTACTTC | CASSLPGQRGEQYF
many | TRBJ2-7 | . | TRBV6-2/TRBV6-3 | TGTGCCAGCAGTTACTCGGACACCTACGAGCAGTACTTC | CASSYSDTYEQYF
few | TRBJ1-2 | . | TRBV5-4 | TGTGCCAGCAGAAGTGGGGTGGGGGACCCTTATGGCTACACCTTC | CASRSGVGDPYGYTF
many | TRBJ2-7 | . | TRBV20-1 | TGCAGTGCCCAACGGGCCCTCTCCTACGAGCAGTACTTC | CSAQRALSYEQYF
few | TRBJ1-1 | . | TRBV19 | TGTGCCAGTAGTATAGAGGGGCAGGGTGGCACTGAAGCTTTCTTT | CASSIEGQGGTEAFF
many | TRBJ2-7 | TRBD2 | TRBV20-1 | TGCAGTGCGGCACAAGCGGGAGGGCACCACGAGCAGTACTTC | CSAAQAGGHHEQYF
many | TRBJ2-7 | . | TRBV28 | TGTGCCAGCAGTTTCCCTGGGACACAGGGCCCCTTAAATTACGAGCAGTACTTC | CASSFPGTQGPLNYEQYF
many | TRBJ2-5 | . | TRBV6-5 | TGTGCCAGCAGTTACGTGCAGGGACGGGAGACCCAGTACTTC | CASSYVQGRETQYF
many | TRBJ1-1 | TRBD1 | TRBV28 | TGTGCCAGCAACCAACAGGGGTTGAACACTGAAGCTTTCTTT | CASNQQGLNTEAFF
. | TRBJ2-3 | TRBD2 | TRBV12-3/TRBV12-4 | TGTGCCAGCAGTTTAGTCGGGACTAGCGCAGATACGCAGTATTTT | CASSLVGTSADTQYF
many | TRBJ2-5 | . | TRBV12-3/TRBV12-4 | TGTGCCAGCAGCTCCGGCGGCCGCGAAGAGACCCAGTACTTC | CASSSGGREETQYF
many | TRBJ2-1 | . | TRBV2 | TGTGCCAGCAGGGGTTTTGAGCAGTTCTTC | CASRGFEQFF
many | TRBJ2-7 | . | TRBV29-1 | TGCAGCGTTGAGGCAGGAACCTACGAGCAGTACTTC | CSVEAGTYEQYF
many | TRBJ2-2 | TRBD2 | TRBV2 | TGTGCCAGCAGAGGACTAGCCGGGACCGGGGAGCTGTTTTTT | CASRGLAGTGELFF
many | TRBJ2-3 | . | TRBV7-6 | TGTGCCAGCAGCTCGCGGATGGGGAGAGTCGCAGATACGCAGTATTTT | CASSSRMGRVADTQYF